A selection of T cell receptor beta chains follows, all from one sample in a study of CD8 T cells in Susac syndrome. MiXCR, run by TCRdb on the immunoSEQ multiplex PCR reads, gives a single entry per CDR3 protein. This sample has 100,000 to 150,000 distinct CDR3 sequences; around 94% occur once, and the top ten carry 0.2% to 0.25%. The sequenced sample consisted of CD8+ T cells from PBMCs. Every receptor here comes from a human donor with Susac syndrome. Both conserved end residues are part of each CDR3. The D gene is left open where the match is weak. Size is stated for part of the rows, as once, few or many counts, or as a class when the clone is expanded.

CDR3nt	CDR3aa	abundance	d_gene	j_gene	v_gene
TGTGCCAGCAGCCCGGAGACGACAGGCAGCGAGCAGTACTTC	CASSPETTGSEQYF	-	-	TRBJ2-7	TRBV5-6
TGTGCCAGCAGCTTCCAAGGGCCTAGGACAAGGGGCTACAATGAGCAGTTCTTC	CASSFQGPRTRGYNEQFF	-	-	TRBJ2-1	TRBV7-2
TGTGCCAGCAGTAACTTAGCGGGAGACTCCTACGAGCAGTACTTC	CASSNLAGDSYEQYF	-	TRBD2	TRBJ2-7	TRBV6-1
TGCGCCAGCAGCTTGAGCCAGGGTATTTCCTACGAGCAGTACTTC	CASSLSQGISYEQYF	few	-	TRBJ2-7	TRBV5-1
TGTGCCAGCAGTTGGGATCTTGGTAGCGGGACTTACAATGAGCAGTTCTTC	CASSWDLGSGTYNEQFF	-	TRBD2	TRBJ2-1	TRBV27
TGTGCCAGCTCTTATTCCAGCGGGAGCTACAATGAGCAGTTCTTC	CASSYSSGSYNEQFF	-	TRBD2	TRBJ2-1	TRBV9
TGCGCCAGCAGTGGGGAGACGGGGTTTGTATACGAGCAGTACTTC	CASSGETGFVYEQYF	-	-	TRBJ2-7	TRBV10-2
TGCGCCAGCAGCCAAGTGGTACAACAGCCGCCCTACGAGCAGTACTTC	CASSQVVQQPPYEQYF	-	-	TRBJ2-7	TRBV4-1
TGTGCTAGTGGTTTGCCTATGCTAGCGGAGCCCTACAATGAGCAGTTCTTC	CASGLPMLAEPYNEQFF	-	TRBD2	TRBJ2-1	TRBV12-5
TGTGCCAGCAGTTTTCGTGGGTCCTACCGCTACCAAGAGACCCAGTACTTC	CASSFRGSYRYQETQYF	-	-	TRBJ2-5	TRBV12-3/TRBV12-4
TGTGCCACCTCCCCGGGACAGGGGAACAATGAGCAGTTCTTC	CATSPGQGNNEQFF	-	TRBD1	TRBJ2-1	TRBV2
TGTGCCAGCAGTCCAGACACCTACGAGCAGTACTTC	CASSPDTYEQYF	-	-	TRBJ2-7	TRBV12-3/TRBV12-4
TGTGCCAGCAGTTTAGACACACGGGGCACCGGGGAGCTGTTTTTT	CASSLDTRGTGELFF	-	-	TRBJ2-2	TRBV27
TGTGCCAGCAGCTTATGGGCTGAGGGGGGGCAGCCCCAGCATTTT	CASSLWAEGGQPQHF	-	-	TRBJ1-5	TRBV5-6
TGTGCCAGCAGTTTATGGGACCAAGAGCAGTACTTC	CASSLWDQEQYF	once	-	TRBJ2-7	TRBV12-3/TRBV12-4
TGCAGCGTGGGGGGCGAGATCGAGGGGACGGTCTATGGCTACACCTTC	CSVGGEIEGTVYGYTF	-	-	TRBJ1-2	TRBV29-1
TGTGCCTGGACAGGGTACACTGAAGCTTTCTTT	CAWTGYTEAFF	-	-	TRBJ1-1	TRBV30
TGTGCCAGCCGGGGGACAGGGGGCCCAAACTATGGCTACACCTTC	CASRGTGGPNYGYTF	-	TRBD1	TRBJ1-2	TRBV25-1
TGTGCCCTGGGTGCTCATAGCGGAAAAGGGGATACGCAGTATTTT	CALGAHSGKGDTQYF	-	-	TRBJ2-3	TRBV30
TGTGCCAGCAGCACCGGGACAGACTCTGGAAACACCATATATTTT	CASSTGTDSGNTIYF	-	TRBD1	TRBJ1-3	TRBV7-9
TGTGCCAGCAGTTTAAACAGGGGAGCTACAGATACGCAGTATTTT	CASSLNRGATDTQYF	-	TRBD1	TRBJ2-3	TRBV28
TGCAGTGCTAGAGATACAGGGGGAGGTGGTTATAGCAATCAGCCCCAGCATTTT	CSARDTGGGGYSNQPQHF	-	TRBD1	TRBJ1-5	TRBV20-1
TGCGCCAGCAGCCAAGCCCCTCTAGCGGGGGCGAGAGAGACCCAGTACTTC	CASSQAPLAGARETQYF	-	TRBD2	TRBJ2-5	TRBV4-1
TGTGCTAGTGGTTTGGGGGCGAACACTGAAGCTTTCTTT	CASGLGANTEAFF	once	-	TRBJ1-1	TRBV12-5
TGTGCCAGCAGCCGAGATGTAGCGGGAGCCCACAATGAGCAGTTCTTC	CASSRDVAGAHNEQFF	-	TRBD2	TRBJ2-1	TRBV4-2
TGTGCCAGTAGTCCAGGCCAAGAGACCCAGTACTTC	CASSPGQETQYF	-	-	TRBJ2-5	TRBV19
TGTGCCAGCAGCTTAATACAGTTCTTC	CASSLIQFF	-	-	TRBJ2-1	TRBV7-3
TGTGCCAGCACCTCGGTGCGGGTCGCCAATGAGCAGTTCTTC	CASTSVRVANEQFF	-	-	TRBJ2-1	TRBV12-3/TRBV12-4
TGTGCCAGCAGCTCAGAAGGGGGCTCCGAGCAGTACTTC	CASSSEGGSEQYF	-	TRBD1	TRBJ2-7	TRBV7-9
TGTGCCAGCAGAGGGGGGACAGGGGAAGCCGGGGAGCTGTTTTTT	CASRGGTGEAGELFF	-	TRBD1	TRBJ2-2	TRBV6-1
TGTGCCACCAGCAGAGATAATAGGGACCTCCACTTT	CATSRDNRDLHF	-	-	TRBJ1-6	TRBV15
TGTGCCAGCAGCCCGCCAGGGGGGGGGCCCGGTGAGCAGTTCTTC	CASSPPGGGPGEQFF	once	-	TRBJ2-1	TRBV28
TGTGCCAGCAGTCAGGACAGGGGATCCTACGAGCAGTACTTC	CASSQDRGSYEQYF	few	TRBD1	TRBJ2-7	TRBV4-3
TGCGCCAGCAGTCCCGGGGATTTGAACACTGAAGCTTTCTTT	CASSPGDLNTEAFF	-	-	TRBJ1-1	TRBV5-1
TGTGCCAGCAGCCCTGGAACGAATCAGCCCCAGCATTTT	CASSPGTNQPQHF	-	-	TRBJ1-5	TRBV5-6
TGCGCCAGCAGCCATCTAGCGGGAACGTTCTTC	CASSHLAGTFF	-	TRBD2	TRBJ2-1	TRBV4-3
TGTGCCAGCAGCATGGAGGAGGGGGGGGGACAAGAGACCCAGTACTTC	CASSMEEGGGQETQYF	-	-	TRBJ2-5	TRBV5-6
TGTGCCAGCTCACTGACAGGGGACGGGACTGAAGCTTTCTTT	CASSLTGDGTEAFF	-	TRBD1	TRBJ1-1	TRBV18
TGTGCCAGTAGTATCGTCGAGAGCAGTGAGCAGTTCTTC	CASSIVESSEQFF	-	-	TRBJ2-1	TRBV19
TGTGCCTGGAGTTTTGGCGCGGCACCCTACGAGCAGTACTTC	CAWSFGAAPYEQYF	-	-	TRBJ2-7	TRBV30
TGCGCCAGCAGTCTTAGACAGGGCCTGGAAGCTTTCTTT	CASSLRQGLEAFF	-	TRBD1	TRBJ1-1	TRBV4-3
TGTGCCAGCAGCCCACTCACTAGCGGCCGTACCTACGAGCAGTACTTC	CASSPLTSGRTYEQYF	-	TRBD2	TRBJ2-7	TRBV3-1